Described below is a single TCR beta chain sequence and its context. Antigen unknown. CDR1 SEHNR and CDR2 FQNEAQ come from the germline V gene (reference sequence). The CDR3 has 14 amino acids. Between the trimmed V and J ends, which lost 5 bases and 3 bases, there was a span of 14 bases. TCRdb redid the calling of the 5' RACE reads with MiXCR, one entry per CDR3 protein. The profile shows 180,000 or so distinct CDR3 sequences, 11% of them singletons. This sample is part of a study of T-cell memory formation after mild COVID-19. Across the study: Most TCR clusters belonged to a single donor.

Study-wide points: A second wave expanding day 15 to 37 was CD4+-biased; contracting clones were balanced. Confirmation was lacking for SARS-CoV-2 specificity of second-wave clones that peaked on day 37. Mainly in CM and EM were contracting CD4+ clones; CD8+ were in EMRA.

Sequences were obtained from PBMCs or a T cell subset sorted from them (not recorded which). The source of this sequence is a man between 18 and 29 years old who had mild COVID-19 (a few samples of this study predate the infection). Cell type and time point are not known. This chain uses TRBV7-9 with TRBJ2-7; D gene unclear. The CDR3 nucleotides are TGTGCCAGCAGCAACTCCGGGCTCCGCTACGAGCAGTACTTC. Its translation: CASSNSGLRYEQYF.